The 17 T cell receptor beta chains given below trace back to one sample, sequenced in a study of OX40 agonist ivuxolimab in advanced cancers. Generated by immunoSEQ multiplex PCR, the TCRdb table keeps only in-frame clones and is missing some. The sample holds 30,000 to 40,000 clones, 80% to 90% seen once. The source material was CD4+ or CD8+ T cells sorted from blood, sampled in a trial of the OX40 agonist ivuxolimab. These receptors were obtained from an adult with an advanced solid tumor such as melanoma, head and neck, liver or kidney cancer.

V is TRBV14 and J is TRBJ1-2; 7 bases map to TRBD1. V lost 6 bases to trimming and J lost 4 bases; unmatched junction nucleotides: 8. The CDR3 is made up of 14 amino acids. In germline, CDR1 is SGHDN, CDR2 FVKESK. CDR3 nucleotides: TGTGCCAGCAGTCCGACAGGGATCCTCTATGGCTACACCTTC. This codes for CASSPTGILYGYTF.

The gene calls are TRBV10-3 and TRBJ2-1; 9 bases are a match to TRBD2. The germline V gene has CDR1 ENHRY and CDR2 SYGVKD. The CDR3 consists of 17 residues. Trimming removed 2 bases from V and 2 bases from J; junction bases left unmatched: 7. Here the CDR3 reads CAISEKSSGVPYNEQFF. CDR3 in DNA: TGTGCCATCAGTGAGAAGTCTAGCGGGGTCCCCTACAATGAGCAGTTCTTC.

In its sample, this clone was seen once. The chain joins TRBV5-1 to TRBJ2-2; a possible D gene is TRBD1 (6 bases). Germline loops: CDR1 SGHRS, CDR2 YFSETQ. Trimming left V 0 bases short and J 8 bases short, with 17 bases between. This CDR3 spans 16 amino acids. The CDR3, as DNA: TGCGCCAGCAGCTTGGAAGGGGGTCCCTATTCGGGGGAGCTGTTTTTT. Its protein product is CASSLEGGPYSGELFF.

The chain employs TRBV30 and TRBJ1-1; D gene unclear. Trimming took 2 bases from V and 6 from J, leaving 4 bases between them. Germline-derived CDR1 and CDR2 are GTSNPN and SVGIG (reference sequence). The CDR3 sequence is 10 residues long. CDR3 coding DNA: TGTGCCTGGAGTAACCCTGAAGCTTTCTTT. Amino acids: CAWSNPEAFF.

The chain employs TRBV7-3 and TRBJ2-7; D is unclear. Germline CDR1 reads SGHTA; CDR2 reads FQGTGA. This CDR3 comprises 13 residues. Trimming shortened V by 4 bases and J by 1 base, and 8 bases separated the two germline ends. This CDR3 reads CASSWRPSYEQYF. The CDR3, as DNA: TGTGCCAGCAGCTGGCGACCTTCCTACGAGCAGTACTTC.

This clone was detected only once. The chain is built from TRBV5-1 and TRBJ1-1; D uncertain. Germline loops: CDR1 SGHRS, CDR2 YFSETQ. The CDR3 runs to 15 residues. Trimming pared 6 bases from V and 1 base from J, leaving 16 bases between. As DNA, the CDR3 is TGCGCCAGCACCCTTCGTAGAGATACGAACACTGAAGCTTTCTTT. It is translated as CASTLRRDTNTEAFF.

The genes are TRBV11-2 and TRBJ2-2; 8 nucleotides agree with TRBD2. The V gene end was trimmed by 6 bases and the J gene end by 0 bases; junction bases not matched to a gene: 9. This CDR3 region has 17 residues. In germline, CDR1 is SGHAT, CDR2 FQNNGV. CDR3 protein: CASSFDPGLANTGELFF. The CDR3, as DNA: TGTGCCAGCAGTTTTGATCCGGGACTAGCGAACACCGGGGAGCTGTTTTTT.

The V gene is TRBV9, the J gene TRBJ2-2; a weak D match, TRBD1 (6 bases). The CDR3 covers 15 residues. Germline CDR1 is SGDLS and CDR2 is YYNGEE. The ends were cut back, 4 bases at V and 1 base at J, with 11 bases in the middle. The CDR3 bases are TGTGCCAGCAGCCAAGGGGGTGGGAACACCGGGGAGCTGTTTTTT. It encodes CASSQGGGNTGELFF.

The J gene is TRBJ2-1, the V gene TRBV4-1; D perhaps matches TRBD1 (6 bases). V was trimmed by 0 bases and J by 6 bases, leaving 12 bases between them. The V gene's germline CDR1 is MGHRA and CDR2 YSYEKL. The CDR3 runs to 15 residues. Written as DNA, the CDR3 is TGCGCCAGCAGCCAAGAGGAGGTAGGGGGCAATGAGCAGTTCTTC. The encoded protein is CASSQEEVGGNEQFF.

This clone was seen a handful of times. The sample holds other DNA sequences that translate to the same CDR3. J is TRBJ2-1 and V is TRBV27; the D is unclear. The CDR3 length is 12 residues. The germline V and J ends were trimmed by 6 bases and 7 bases, with 10 bases remaining between them. CDR1 MNHEY and CDR2 SMNVEV come from the germline V gene (reference sequence). DNA for the CDR3: TGTGCCAGCAGCCCAAATGGTAATGAGCAGTTCTTC. Its protein product is CASSPNGNEQFF.

The CDR3 here is CASSRTAGLPYEQYF. DNA for the CDR3: TGTGCCAGCAGCCGGACTGCAGGCCTACCCTACGAGCAGTACTTC. The gene calls are TRBV7-9 and TRBJ2-7; D is possibly TRBD2 (5 bases). This CDR3 has 15 residues. The germline gives CDR1 SEHNR, CDR2 FQNEAQ (reference sequence). V was trimmed by 5 bases and J by 2 bases, leaving 16 bases between them.

J is TRBJ2-7 and V is TRBV5-4; tentative D call: TRBD1 (5 bases). CDR1 is SGHNT and CDR2 is YYREEE in the germline V gene (reference sequence). The V and J ends lost 2 bases and 2 bases respectively, with 11 bases between them. CDR3 length: 14 residues. The CDR3 DNA reads as TGTGCCAGCAGCTTTGGTGACAGACCCTACGAGCAGTACTTC. This encodes CASSFGDRPYEQYF.

This clone was seen a single time. This chain joins TRBV27 and TRBJ1-5, with D unresolved. V was pared by 5 bases and J by 0 bases, with 14 bases between. In germline, CDR1 is MNHEY, CDR2 SMNVEV (reference sequence). The CDR3 totals 16 residues. CDR3 loop: CASSPRPGGSNQPQHF. The CDR3, as DNA: TGTGCCAGCAGTCCTCGGCCGGGAGGTAGCAATCAGCCCCAGCATTTT.

The chain couples TRBV4-1 to TRBJ1-2, with no clear D. Trimming cost V 0 bases and J 3 bases, with 17 bases left between them. CDR3 length: 17 residues. Germline V gene lookup returns CDR1 MGHRA and CDR2 YSYEKL. The CDR3 DNA is TGCGCCAGCAGCCAAGATAAAAACAGCGGACCGTACTATGGCTACACCTTC. Amino acid sequence: CASSQDKNSGPYYGYTF.

There are a few counts of this clone. The chain employs TRBV28 and TRBJ1-5, with 9 bases fitting TRBD1. The CDR3 runs 16 residues. V lost 3 bases to trimming and J lost 0 bases; unmatched junction nucleotides: 3. Germline CDR1 is MDHEN and CDR2 is SYDVKM. The CDR3 protein is CASSFGTGSSNQPQHF. CDR3 DNA sequence: TGTGCCAGCAGTTTCGGGACAGGGAGTAGCAATCAGCCCCAGCATTTT.

The gene calls are TRBV5-1 and TRBJ2-5, with D possibly TRBD2 on 6 matching bases. Germline V CDR1 and CDR2: SGHRS, YFSETQ. The CDR3 is 12 residues long. This CDR3 reads CDAGRPQETQYF. In nucleotides, the CDR3 is TGCGACGCGGGACGGCCCCAAGAGACCCAGTACTTC.

CDR3 sequence reads: CASSQDTETQYF. DNA for the CDR3: TGTGCCAGCAGCCAGGACACAGAGACCCAGTACTTC. The J gene is TRBJ2-5, the V gene TRBV7-6; D is possibly TRBD1 (5 bases). Trimming cost V 5 bases and J 4 bases, with 8 bases left between them. Per germline, CDR1 SGHVS and CDR2 FNYEAQ. The CDR3 covers 12 residues.